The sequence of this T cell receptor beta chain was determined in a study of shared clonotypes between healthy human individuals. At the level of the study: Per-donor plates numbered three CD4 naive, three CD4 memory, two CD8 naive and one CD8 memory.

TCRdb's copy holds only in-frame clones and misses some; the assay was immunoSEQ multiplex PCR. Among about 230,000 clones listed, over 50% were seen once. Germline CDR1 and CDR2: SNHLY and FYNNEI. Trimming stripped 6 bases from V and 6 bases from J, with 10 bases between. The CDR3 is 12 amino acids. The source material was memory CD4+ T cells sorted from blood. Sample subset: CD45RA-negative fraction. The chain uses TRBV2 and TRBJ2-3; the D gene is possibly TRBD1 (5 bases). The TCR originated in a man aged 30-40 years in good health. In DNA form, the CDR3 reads TGTGCCAGCAGACTAAACAGGGATACGCAGTATTTT. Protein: CASRLNRDTQYF.